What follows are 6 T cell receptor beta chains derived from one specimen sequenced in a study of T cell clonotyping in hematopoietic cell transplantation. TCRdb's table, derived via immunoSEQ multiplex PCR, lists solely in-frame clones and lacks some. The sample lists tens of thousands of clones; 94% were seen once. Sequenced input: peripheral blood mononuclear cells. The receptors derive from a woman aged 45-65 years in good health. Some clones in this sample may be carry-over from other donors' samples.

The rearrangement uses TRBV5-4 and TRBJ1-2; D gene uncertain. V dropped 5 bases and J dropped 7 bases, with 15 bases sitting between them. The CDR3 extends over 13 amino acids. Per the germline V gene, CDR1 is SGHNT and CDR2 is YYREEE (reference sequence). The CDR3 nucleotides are TGTGCCAGCAGGAACTCTGCGGAGGTTGGCTACACCTTC. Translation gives CASRNSAEVGYTF. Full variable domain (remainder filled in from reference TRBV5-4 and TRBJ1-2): ETGVTQSPTHLIKTRGQQVTLRCSSQSGHNTVSWYQQALGQGPQFIFQYYREEENGRGNFPPRFSGLQFPNYSSELNVNALELDDSALYLCASRNSAEVGYTFGSGTRLTVV.

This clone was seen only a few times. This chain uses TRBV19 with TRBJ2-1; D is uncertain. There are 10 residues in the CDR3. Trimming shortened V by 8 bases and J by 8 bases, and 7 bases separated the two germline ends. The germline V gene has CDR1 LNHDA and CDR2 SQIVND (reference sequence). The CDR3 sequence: CASGWDEQFF. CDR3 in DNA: TGTGCCAGTGGCTGGGATGAGCAGTTCTTC.

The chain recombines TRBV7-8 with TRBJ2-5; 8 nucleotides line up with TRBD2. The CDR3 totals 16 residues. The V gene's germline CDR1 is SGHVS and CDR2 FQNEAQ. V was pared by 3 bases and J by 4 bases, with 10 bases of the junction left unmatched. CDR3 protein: CASSFREGLPGETQYF. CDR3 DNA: TGTGCCAGCAGCTTTCGGGAGGGACTTCCAGGAGAGACCCAGTACTTC.

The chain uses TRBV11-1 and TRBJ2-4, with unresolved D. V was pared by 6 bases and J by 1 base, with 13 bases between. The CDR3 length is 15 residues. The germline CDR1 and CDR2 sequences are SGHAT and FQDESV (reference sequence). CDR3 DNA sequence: TGTGCCAGCAGTCCCCCCGGCACGGCCAAAAACATTCAGTACTTC. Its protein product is CASSPPGTAKNIQYF.

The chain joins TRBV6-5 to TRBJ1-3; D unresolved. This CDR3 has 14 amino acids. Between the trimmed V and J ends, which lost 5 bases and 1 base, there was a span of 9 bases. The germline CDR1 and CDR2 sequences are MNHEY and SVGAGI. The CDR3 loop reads CASSNRGSGNTIYF. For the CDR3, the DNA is TGTGCCAGCAGTAATCGGGGATCTGGAAACACCATATATTTT.

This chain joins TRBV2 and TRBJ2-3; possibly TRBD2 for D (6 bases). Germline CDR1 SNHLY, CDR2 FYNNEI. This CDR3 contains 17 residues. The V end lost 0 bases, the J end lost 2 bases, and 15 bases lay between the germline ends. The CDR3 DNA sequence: TGTGCCAGCAGTGAAGCGCATGGGACTTTGACCACAGATACGCAGTATTTT. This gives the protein CASSEAHGTLTTDTQYF.